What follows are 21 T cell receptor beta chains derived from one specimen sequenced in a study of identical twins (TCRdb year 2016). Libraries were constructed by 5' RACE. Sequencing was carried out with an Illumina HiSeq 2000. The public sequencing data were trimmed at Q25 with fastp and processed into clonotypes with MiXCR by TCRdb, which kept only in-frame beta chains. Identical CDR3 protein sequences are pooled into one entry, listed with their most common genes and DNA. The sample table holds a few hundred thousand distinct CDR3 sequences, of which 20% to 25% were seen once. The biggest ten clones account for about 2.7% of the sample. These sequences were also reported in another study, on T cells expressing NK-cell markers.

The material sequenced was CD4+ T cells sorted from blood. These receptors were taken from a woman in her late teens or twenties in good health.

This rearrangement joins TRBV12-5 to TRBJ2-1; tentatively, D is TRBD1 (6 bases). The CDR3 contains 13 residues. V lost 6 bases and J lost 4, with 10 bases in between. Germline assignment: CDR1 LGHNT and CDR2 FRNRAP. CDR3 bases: TGTGCTAGTGGACCGACAGGTTACAATGAGCAGTTCTTC. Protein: CASGPTGYNEQFF.

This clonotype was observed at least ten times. DNA for the CDR3: TGCAGTGCTAGAGATTCGGGAAGAGGGCTTTGGGGGGAGCAGTACTTC. Protein: CSARDSGRGLWGEQYF. This chain links TRBV20-1 with TRBJ2-7; D may match TRBD1 or TRBD2 (5 bases each). Germline V gives CDR1 DFQATT, CDR2 SNEGSKA (reference sequence). Trimming shortened V by 0 bases and J by 7 bases, and 22 bases separated the two germline ends. The CDR3 contains 16 residues.

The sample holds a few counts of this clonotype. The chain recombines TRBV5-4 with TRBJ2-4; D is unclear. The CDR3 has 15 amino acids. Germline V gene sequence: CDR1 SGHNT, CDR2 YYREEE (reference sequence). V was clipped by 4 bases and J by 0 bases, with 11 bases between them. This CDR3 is CASSPVGAAKNIQYF. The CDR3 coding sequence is TGTGCCAGCAGCCCTGTGGGTGCAGCCAAAAACATTCAGTACTTC.

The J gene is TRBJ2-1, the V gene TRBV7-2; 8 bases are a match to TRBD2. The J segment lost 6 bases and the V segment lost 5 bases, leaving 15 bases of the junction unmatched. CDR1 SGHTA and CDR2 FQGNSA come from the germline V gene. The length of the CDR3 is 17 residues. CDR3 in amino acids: CASSLGGLVAGLNEQFF. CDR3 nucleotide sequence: TGTGCCAGCAGCCTAGGGGGACTAGTAGCCGGCCTCAATGAGCAGTTCTTC.

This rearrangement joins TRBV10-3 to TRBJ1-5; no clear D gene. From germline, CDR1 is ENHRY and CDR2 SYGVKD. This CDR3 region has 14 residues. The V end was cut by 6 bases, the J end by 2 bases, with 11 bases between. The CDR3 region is CAISPGMGNQPQHF. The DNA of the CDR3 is TGTGCCATCAGCCCTGGTATGGGCAATCAGCCCCAGCATTTT.

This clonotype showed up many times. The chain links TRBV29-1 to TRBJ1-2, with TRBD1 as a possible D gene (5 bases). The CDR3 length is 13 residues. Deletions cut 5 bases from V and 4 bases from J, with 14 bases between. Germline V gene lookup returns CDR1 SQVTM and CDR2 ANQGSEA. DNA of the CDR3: TGCAGCGTTCAGGGTTCGTCTGGCTATGGCTACACCTTC. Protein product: CSVQGSSGYGYTF.

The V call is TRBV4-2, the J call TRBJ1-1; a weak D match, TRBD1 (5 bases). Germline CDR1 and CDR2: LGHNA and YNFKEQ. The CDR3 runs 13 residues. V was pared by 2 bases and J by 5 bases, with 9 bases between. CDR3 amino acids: CASSQQGQTEAFF. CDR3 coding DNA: TGTGCCAGCAGCCAACAGGGTCAGACTGAAGCTTTCTTT.

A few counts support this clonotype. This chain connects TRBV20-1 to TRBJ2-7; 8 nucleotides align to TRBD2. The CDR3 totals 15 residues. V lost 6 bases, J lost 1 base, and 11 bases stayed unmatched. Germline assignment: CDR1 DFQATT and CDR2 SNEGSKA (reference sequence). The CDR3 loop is CSASPGGGLSYEQYF. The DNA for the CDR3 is TGCAGTGCCAGCCCAGGCGGGGGGCTATCCTACGAGCAGTACTTC.

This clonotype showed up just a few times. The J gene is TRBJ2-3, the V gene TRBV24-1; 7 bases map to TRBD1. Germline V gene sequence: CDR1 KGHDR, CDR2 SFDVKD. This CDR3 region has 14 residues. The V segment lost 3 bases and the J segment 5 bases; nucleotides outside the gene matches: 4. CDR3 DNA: TGTGCCACCAGTGATACACAGGGGTTAGATACGCAGTATTTT. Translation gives CATSDTQGLDTQYF.

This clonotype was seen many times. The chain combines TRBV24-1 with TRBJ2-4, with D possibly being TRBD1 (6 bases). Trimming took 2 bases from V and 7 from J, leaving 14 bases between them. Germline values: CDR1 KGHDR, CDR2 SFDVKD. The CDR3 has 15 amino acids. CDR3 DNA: TGTGCCACCAGTGATTCACGGGACACCTCTAACATTCAGTACTTC. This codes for CATSDSRDTSNIQYF.

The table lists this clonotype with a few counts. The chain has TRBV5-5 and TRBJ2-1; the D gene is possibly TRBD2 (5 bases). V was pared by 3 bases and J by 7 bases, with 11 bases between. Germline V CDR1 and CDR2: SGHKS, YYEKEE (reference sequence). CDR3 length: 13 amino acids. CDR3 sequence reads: CASSSTTGNEQFF. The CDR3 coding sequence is TGTGCCAGCAGCTCCACGACGGGGAATGAGCAGTTCTTC.

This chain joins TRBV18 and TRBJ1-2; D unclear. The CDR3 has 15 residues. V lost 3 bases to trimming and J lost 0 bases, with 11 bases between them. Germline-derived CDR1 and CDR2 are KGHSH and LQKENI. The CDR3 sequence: CASSPDWEANYGYTF. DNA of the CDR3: TGTGCCAGCTCACCGGACTGGGAAGCTAACTATGGCTACACCTTC.

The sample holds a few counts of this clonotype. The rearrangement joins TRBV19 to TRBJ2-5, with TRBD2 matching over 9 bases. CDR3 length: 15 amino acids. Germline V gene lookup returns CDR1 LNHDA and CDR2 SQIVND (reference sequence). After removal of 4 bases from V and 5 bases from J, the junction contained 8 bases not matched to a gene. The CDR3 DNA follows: TGTGCCAGTAGTAATACGGGACTAGCATTGGAGACCCAGTACTTC. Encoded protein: CASSNTGLALETQYF.

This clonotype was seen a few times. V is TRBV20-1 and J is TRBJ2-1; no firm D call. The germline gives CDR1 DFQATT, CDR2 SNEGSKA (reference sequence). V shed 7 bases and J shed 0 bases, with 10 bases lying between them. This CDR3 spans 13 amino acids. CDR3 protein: CSVKGNSYNEQFF. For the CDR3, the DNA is TGCAGTGTCAAGGGCAACTCCTACAATGAGCAGTTCTTC.

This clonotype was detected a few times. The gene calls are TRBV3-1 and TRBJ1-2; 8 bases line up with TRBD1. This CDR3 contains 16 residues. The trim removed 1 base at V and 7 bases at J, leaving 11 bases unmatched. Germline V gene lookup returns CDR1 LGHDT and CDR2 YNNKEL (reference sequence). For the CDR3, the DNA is TGTGCCAGCAGCCAAGTCTTTCAGGGGGCAAATAGTGGCTACACCTTC. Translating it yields CASSQVFQGANSGYTF.

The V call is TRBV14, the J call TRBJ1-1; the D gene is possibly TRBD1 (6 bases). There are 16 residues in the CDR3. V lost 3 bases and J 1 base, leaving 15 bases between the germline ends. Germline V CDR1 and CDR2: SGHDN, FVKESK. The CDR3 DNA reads TGTGCCAGCAGCCAGGATGACAGGCCCAGGAACACTGAAGCTTTCTTT. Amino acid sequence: CASSQDDRPRNTEAFF.

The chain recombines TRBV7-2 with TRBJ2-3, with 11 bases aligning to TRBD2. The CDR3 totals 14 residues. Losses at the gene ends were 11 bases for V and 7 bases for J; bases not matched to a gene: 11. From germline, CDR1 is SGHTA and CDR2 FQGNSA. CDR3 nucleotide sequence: TGTGCCCTTCTGTTAGCGGGAGGGCCAAATACGCAGTATTTT. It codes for CALLLAGGPNTQYF.

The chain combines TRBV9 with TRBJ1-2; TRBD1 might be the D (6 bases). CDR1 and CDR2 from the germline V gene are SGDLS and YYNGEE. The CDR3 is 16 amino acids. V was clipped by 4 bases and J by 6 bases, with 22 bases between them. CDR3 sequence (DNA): TGTGCCAGCAGCCCGACTGCATTCCAGGGGATCCATGGCTACACCTTC. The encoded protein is CASSPTAFQGIHGYTF.

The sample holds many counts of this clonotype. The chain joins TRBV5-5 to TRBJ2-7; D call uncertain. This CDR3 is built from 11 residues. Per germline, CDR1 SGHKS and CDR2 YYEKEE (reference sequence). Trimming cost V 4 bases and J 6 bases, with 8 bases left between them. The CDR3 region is CASSLSAEQYF. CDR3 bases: TGTGCCAGCAGCCTATCCGCCGAGCAGTACTTC.

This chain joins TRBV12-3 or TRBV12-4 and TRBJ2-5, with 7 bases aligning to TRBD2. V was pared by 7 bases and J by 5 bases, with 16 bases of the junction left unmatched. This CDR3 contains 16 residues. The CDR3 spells CASTNSRGGLLETQYF. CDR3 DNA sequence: TGTGCCAGCACCAATTCACGGGGAGGGTTATTGGAGACCCAGTACTTC.

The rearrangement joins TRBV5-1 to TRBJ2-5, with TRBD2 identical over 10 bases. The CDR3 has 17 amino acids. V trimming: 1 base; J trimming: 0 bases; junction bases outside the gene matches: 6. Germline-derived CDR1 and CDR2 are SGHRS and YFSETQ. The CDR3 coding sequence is TGCGCCAGCAGCTTGCATCCTAGCGGGAGTAACCAAGAGACCCAGTACTTC. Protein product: CASSLHPSGSNQETQYF.